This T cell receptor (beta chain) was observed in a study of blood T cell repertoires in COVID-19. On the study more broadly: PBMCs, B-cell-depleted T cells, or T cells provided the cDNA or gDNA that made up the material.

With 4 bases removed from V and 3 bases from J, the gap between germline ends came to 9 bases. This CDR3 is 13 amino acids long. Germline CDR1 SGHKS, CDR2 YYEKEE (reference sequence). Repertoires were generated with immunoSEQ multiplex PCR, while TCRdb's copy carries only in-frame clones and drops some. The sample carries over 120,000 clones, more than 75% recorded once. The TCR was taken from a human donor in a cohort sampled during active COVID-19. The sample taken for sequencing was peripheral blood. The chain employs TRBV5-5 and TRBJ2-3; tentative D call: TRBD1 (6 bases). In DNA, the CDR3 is TGTGCCAGCAGCGGGGGCAGGACAGATACGCAGTATTTT. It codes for CASSGGRTDTQYF.